The rows below give T cell receptor beta chains drawn from one sample of a study of blood T cell repertoires in COVID-19. Profiled with immunoSEQ multiplex PCR; TCRdb holds only in-frame clones, not every one. The sample shows 58,000 or so clones, about 73% of them seen only once. Sequenced input: peripheral blood. The source of these receptors is a woman aged 80 or older with acute or convalescent COVID-19. Both conserved end residues are part of each CDR3. The order of the fields is V gene, CDR3 protein.

TRBV7-2	CASRHSLANTEAFF
TRBV5-4	CASSLDSGRAKGTDTQYF
TRBV7-8	CASSLGVPLYNEQFF
TRBV14	CASSQVRGNEQFF
TRBV11-3	CASSLGERSDTQYF
TRBV4-2	CASSQAGDEQYF
TRBV30	CAWSVLDRGKYSNQPQHF
TRBV6-6	CASSRGQGASLSHNEQFF
TRBV4-3	CASSQVIADTGELFF
TRBV3-1/TRBV3-2	CASSQEGTASGANVLTF
TRBV11-2	CASSFGQQETQYF
TRBV24-1	CATSESDRLGSTDTQYF
TRBV12-5	CASGTYQAGSGSPLHF
TRBV28	CASTTGNYGYTF
TRBV30	CARQGAENTEAFF
TRBV15	CATSRDSGGGSTNEKLFF